A selection of T cell receptor beta chains follows, all from one sample in a study of cytomegalovirus exposure and HLA in healthy donors. The protocol was immunoSEQ multiplex PCR, while the TCRdb copy is restricted to in-frame clones and leaves out a portion. The sample includes about 160,000 clones, about 71% seen only once; the top ten take around 2.8%. The sample consisted of PBMCs. The source of these receptors is a woman in her twenties or thirties in good health and CMV-seronegative. The conserved cysteine and the conserved F or W are not part of the CDR3 here. Each record gives: V gene, clone size, CDR3 protein. Expanded clones are given a class, and other clones once, few, many or no size at all.

V gene: TRBV4-3
clone size: NA
CDR3 protein: ASSHGPGTENTEAF

V gene: TRBV30
clone size: few
CDR3 protein: AWSPPTFHNSPLH

V gene: TRBV28
clone size: NA
CDR3 protein: ASSYRPVAEAF

V gene: TRBV7-8
clone size: NA
CDR3 protein: ASSITTGPYYGYT

V gene: TRBV18
clone size: few
CDR3 protein: ASSTTTPGWSPLH

V gene: TRBV19
clone size: NA
CDR3 protein: ASSTSGADTQY

V gene: TRBV18
clone size: NA
CDR3 protein: ASSPMTSAYEQY

V gene: TRBV29-1
clone size: NA
CDR3 protein: SGRLQETQY

V gene: TRBV21-1
clone size: few
CDR3 protein: ASSKVGTGPYNEQF

V gene: TRBV29-1
clone size: NA
CDR3 protein: SVEDQMSGRADTQY

V gene: TRBV20-1
clone size: NA
CDR3 protein: SARGVGELF

V gene: TRBV7-9
clone size: once
CDR3 protein: ASSLSLGGGTDTQY

V gene: TRBV19
clone size: NA
CDR3 protein: ASSIRLTQF

V gene: TRBV6-4
clone size: NA
CDR3 protein: ASSDSAEGAVTEAF

V gene: TRBV28
clone size: NA
CDR3 protein: ASRARGSNTEAF

V gene: TRBV7-6
clone size: NA
CDR3 protein: ASSSRGVDNSPLH

V gene: TRBV10-2
clone size: NA
CDR3 protein: ASSGQLLRGQY

V gene: TRBV28
clone size: NA
CDR3 protein: ASSSPPLPRQPQH

V gene: TRBV27
clone size: NA
CDR3 protein: ASSLLVAGNEQF

V gene: TRBV5-1
clone size: large
CDR3 protein: ASSSSGGYNEQF

V gene: TRBV9
clone size: NA
CDR3 protein: ASSPFLTSGSSYNEQF

V gene: TRBV19
clone size: NA
CDR3 protein: ASSSRGQPQH

V gene: TRBV4-2
clone size: NA
CDR3 protein: ASSQSQGAGNTTY

V gene: TRBV7-7
clone size: NA
CDR3 protein: ASSLGTGSYNEQF

V gene: TRBV18
clone size: once
CDR3 protein: ASSPRGGQGTGEQF

V gene: TRBV30
clone size: NA
CDR3 protein: AWSFAGGGDTQY

V gene: TRBV2
clone size: NA
CDR3 protein: ASSGLPSRELF

V gene: TRBV27
clone size: NA
CDR3 protein: ASSPLDRDLADTQY

V gene: TRBV4-2
clone size: few
CDR3 protein: ASSPAGGEQY

V gene: TRBV18
clone size: NA
CDR3 protein: ASSPQSSGNTIY

V gene: TRBV6-1
clone size: NA
CDR3 protein: ASRPWDRDDLGYT

V gene: TRBV7-9
clone size: NA
CDR3 protein: ASSLVGSAEAF

V gene: TRBV4-1
clone size: NA
CDR3 protein: ASSQDTLRAGPSYEQY

V gene: TRBV28
clone size: NA
CDR3 protein: ASSLSSNEQF

V gene: TRBV28
clone size: NA
CDR3 protein: ASSATTWDRNYEQY

V gene: TRBV19
clone size: NA
CDR3 protein: ASSASTGYGYT

V gene: TRBV2
clone size: once
CDR3 protein: ASSPDSPGEQY

V gene: TRBV11-2
clone size: NA
CDR3 protein: ASSFQGAANTGELF

V gene: TRBV6-6
clone size: many
CDR3 protein: ASSFRDRVYEQY

V gene: TRBV4-1
clone size: NA
CDR3 protein: ASSPRGLATNEKLF

V gene: TRBV7-9
clone size: NA
CDR3 protein: ASSFGRGLFEQF

V gene: TRBV10-3
clone size: NA
CDR3 protein: AISRQGYEQY

V gene: TRBV19
clone size: NA
CDR3 protein: ASSHGAMAKTQY

V gene: TRBV7-9
clone size: NA
CDR3 protein: ASSLTGGSYEQY

V gene: TRBV7-6
clone size: NA
CDR3 protein: ASSLVAGDHSGNTIY

V gene: TRBV18
clone size: NA
CDR3 protein: ASSPDVDQGAGGYT

V gene: TRBV19
clone size: NA
CDR3 protein: ASSPKGTGFTYEQY

V gene: TRBV6-4
clone size: NA
CDR3 protein: ASSASGVAEAF

V gene: TRBV6-1
clone size: NA
CDR3 protein: ASSVGASNQPQH

V gene: TRBV19
clone size: few
CDR3 protein: ASRKQGLNTEAF

V gene: TRBV4-3
clone size: NA
CDR3 protein: ASSQVDQGGYEQY

V gene: TRBV18
clone size: NA
CDR3 protein: ASSPAGDNQPQH

V gene: TRBV11-2
clone size: NA
CDR3 protein: ASSLGTSGVVGTQY

V gene: TRBV7-7
clone size: NA
CDR3 protein: ASSLGREREGRAETQY

V gene: TRBV7-8
clone size: NA
CDR3 protein: ASSLGWSSYEQY